The 8 T cell receptor beta chains in this list originate from one sample, sequenced in a study of identical twins' blood T cells. TCRdb itself ran the 5' RACE reads through MiXCR, one entry per CDR3 protein. The sample includes fewer than 450,000 distinct CDR3 sequences, about 28% of them seen just once. Source material: PBMCs. The receptor set was obtained from a woman aged 18-50 years in good health.

The rearrangement links TRBV12-5 to TRBJ1-5; D unresolved. CDR3 length equals 15 residues. CDR1 and CDR2 (germline): LGHNT, FRNRAP. Between the trimmed V and J ends, which lost 1 base and 9 bases, there was a span of 16 bases. CDR3 DNA: TGTGCTAGTGGTTTGGGACGACACTCCAAAGGGCCCCAGCATTTT. Protein: CASGLGRHSKGPQHF. The whole variable domain, remainder taken from reference TRBV12-5 and TRBJ1-5, is DARVTQTPRHKVTEMGQEVTMRCQPILGHNTVFWYRQTMMQGLELLAYFRNRAPLDDSGMPKDRFSAEMPDATLATLKIQPSEPRDSAVYFCASGLGRHSKGPQHFGDGTRLSIL.

This clonotype showed up just a few times. This rearrangement joins TRBV10-1 to TRBJ2-1, with D perhaps matching TRBD1 or TRBD2 (5 bases each). This CDR3 region has 17 residues. V was clipped by 0 bases and J by 4 bases, with 16 bases between them. CDR1 and CDR2 from the germline V gene are WNHNN and SYGVQD (reference sequence). The CDR3: CASSESGGTEPYNEQFF. The CDR3, as DNA: TGCGCCAGCAGTGAGTCCGGTGGGACGGAGCCATACAATGAGCAGTTCTTC.

The rearrangement joins TRBV20-1 to TRBJ2-1; no firm D call. This CDR3 is built from 11 residues. V lost 1 base, J lost 12 bases, and 10 bases lay in between. CDR1 is DFQATT and CDR2 is SNEGSKA in the germline V gene (reference sequence). The CDR3 sequence: CSARGPLWQFF. The CDR3 DNA follows: TGCAGTGCTAGAGGTCCACTCTGGCAGTTCTTC.

The chain combines TRBV10-3 with TRBJ2-3, with 9 bases lining up with TRBD2. The CDR3 is made up of 12 amino acids. Trimming at V came to 7 bases and at J to 5 bases, leaving 1 base not matched to a gene. The germline V gene encodes CDR1 ENHRY and CDR2 SYGVKD. The CDR3 DNA follows: TGTGCCATCACTAGCGGGAAAGATACGCAGTATTTT. Encoded protein: CAITSGKDTQYF.

This clonotype turned up a few times. The chain couples TRBV11-2 to TRBJ2-3; a possible D gene is TRBD1 (6 bases). The CDR3 length is 18 residues. V dropped 3 bases and J dropped 6 bases, with 25 bases sitting between them. The V gene's germline CDR1 is SGHAT and CDR2 FQNNGV. The CDR3 sequence: CASSLYPTGTGRVDTQYF. The CDR3 nucleotides are TGTGCCAGCAGCTTGTATCCCACAGGGACGGGACGTGTGGATACGCAGTATTTT. Using reference TRBV11-2 and TRBJ2-3 for the parts outside the CDR3, the full variable domain is EAGVAQSPRYKIIEKRQSVAFWCNPISGHATLYWYQQILGQGPKLLIQFQNNGVVDDSQLPKDRFSAERLKGVDSTLKIQPAKLEDSAVYLCASSLYPTGTGRVDTQYFGPGTRLTVL.

Concerning this clonotype: This may be a read error: a much more frequent sequence differs by one nucleotide. This chain connects TRBV20-1 to TRBJ2-5, with TRBD1 identical over 9 bases. The CDR3 covers 16 residues. CDR1 DFQATT and CDR2 SNEGSKA come from the germline V gene (reference sequence). The V segment lost 0 bases and the J segment 4 bases; nucleotides outside the gene matches: 9. The CDR3 reads CSAREDDRGTRETQYF. CDR3 bases: TGCAGTGCTAGAGAGGATGACAGGGGGACTCGAGAGACCCAGTACTTC.

This chain joins TRBV19 and TRBJ1-5; D unclear. CDR3 size: 17 residues. Germline V gene sequence: CDR1 LNHDA, CDR2 SQIVND (reference sequence). The V end lost 5 bases, the J end lost 0 bases, and 17 bases lay between the germline ends. The CDR3 reads CASSSPGWSYSNQPQHF. The CDR3 DNA sequence: TGTGCCAGTAGTTCTCCCGGATGGAGCTATAGCAATCAGCCCCAGCATTTT.

This clonotype appeared a few times. This CDR3 is CASSPQDIAEAFF. The CDR3 DNA sequence: TGCGCCAGCAGCCCACAAGACATCGCTGAAGCTTTCTTT. This rearrangement joins TRBV5-1 to TRBJ1-1; D uncertain. The V end was cut by 4 bases, the J end by 6 bases, with 13 bases between. From germline, CDR1 is SGHRS and CDR2 YFSETQ. CDR3 length equals 13 residues.